This TCR beta chain was documented in a study of STAT3 mutations in large granular lymphocyte leukemia. Overall study context: Among longitudinally sequenced T-LGLL patients, roughly half had canonical activating STAT3 mutations detected.

Worth noting for this clone: Its antigen is unknown.

Overall study results and limits: Every T-LGLL patient had at least one immunodominant TCRbeta clonotype.

The trim removed 5 bases at V and 3 bases at J, leaving 5 bases unmatched. Germline CDR1 and CDR2: SGHDN and FVKESK. This CDR3 comprises 15 residues. TCRdb's copy holds only in-frame clones and misses some; the assay was immunoSEQ multiplex PCR. The profile covers about 9,100 clones, with roughly 90% appearing a single time and about 66% taken by the ten largest. The receptor comes from a man aged 55 to 69 with T-cell large granular lymphocyte leukemia. Some clones in this sample may be carry-over from other donors' samples. Sequenced sample: peripheral blood mononuclear cells. This chain joins TRBV14 and TRBJ1-4; 8 positions agree with TRBD1. CDR3 sequence (DNA): TGTGCCAGCAGCTACACGACAGGGGCTAATGAAAAACTGTTTTTT. As protein: CASSYTTGANEKLFF.